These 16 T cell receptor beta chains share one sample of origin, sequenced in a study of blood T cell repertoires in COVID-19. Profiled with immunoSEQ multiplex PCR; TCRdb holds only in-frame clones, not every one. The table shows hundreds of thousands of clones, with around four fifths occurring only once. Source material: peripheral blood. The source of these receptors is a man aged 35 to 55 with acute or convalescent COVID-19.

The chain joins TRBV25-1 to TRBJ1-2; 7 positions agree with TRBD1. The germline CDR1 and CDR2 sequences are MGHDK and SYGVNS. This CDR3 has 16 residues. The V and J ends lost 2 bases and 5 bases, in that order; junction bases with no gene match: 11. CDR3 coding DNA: TGTGCCAGCAGTGAACCTGAAGGGGGCGAGGGGTATGGCTACACCTTC. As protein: CASSEPEGGEGYGYTF.

For the CDR3, the DNA is TGTGCCAGCTCACCGGGGGTGGAGAGGGGGAATCAGCCCCAGCATTTT. Its translation: CASSPGVERGNQPQHF. This chain joins TRBV18 and TRBJ1-5, with D maybe TRBD1 (6 bases). Germline-derived CDR1 and CDR2 are KGHSH and LQKENI. The V end lost 3 bases, the J end lost 4 bases, and 16 bases lay between the germline ends. This CDR3 has 16 residues.

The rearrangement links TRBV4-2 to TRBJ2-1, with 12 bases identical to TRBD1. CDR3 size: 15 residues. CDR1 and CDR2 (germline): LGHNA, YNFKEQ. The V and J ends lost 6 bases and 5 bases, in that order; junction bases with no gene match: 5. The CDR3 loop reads CASSGGQGADNEQFF. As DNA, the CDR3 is TGTGCCAGCAGTGGGGGACAGGGGGCGGACAATGAGCAGTTCTTC.

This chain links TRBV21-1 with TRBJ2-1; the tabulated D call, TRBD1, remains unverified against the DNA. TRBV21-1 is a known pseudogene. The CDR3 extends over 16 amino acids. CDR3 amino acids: CASSSLAPTAYNEQFF. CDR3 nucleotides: TGTGCCAGCAGCTCCCTCGCCCCGACAGCTTACAATGAGCAGTTCTTC.

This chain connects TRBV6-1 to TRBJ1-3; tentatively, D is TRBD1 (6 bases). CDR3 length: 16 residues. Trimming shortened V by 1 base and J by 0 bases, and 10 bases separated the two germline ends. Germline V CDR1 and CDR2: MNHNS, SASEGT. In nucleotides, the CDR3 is TGTGCCAGCAGTGAAGGGGGGGGGCACTCTGGAAACACCATATATTTT. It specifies CASSEGGGHSGNTIYF.

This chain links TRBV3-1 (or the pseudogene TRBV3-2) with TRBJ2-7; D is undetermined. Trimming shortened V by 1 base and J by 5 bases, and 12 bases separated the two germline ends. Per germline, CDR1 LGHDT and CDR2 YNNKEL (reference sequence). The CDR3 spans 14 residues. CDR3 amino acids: CASSQGATTHEQYF. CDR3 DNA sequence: TGTGCCAGCAGCCAAGGGGCGACAACGCACGAGCAGTACTTC.

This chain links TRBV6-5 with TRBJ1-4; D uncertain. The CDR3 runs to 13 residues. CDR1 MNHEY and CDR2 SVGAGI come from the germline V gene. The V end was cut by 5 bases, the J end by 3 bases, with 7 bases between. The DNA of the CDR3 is TGTGCCAGCAGTCGAGATTCTAATGAAAAACTGTTTTTT. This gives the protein CASSRDSNEKLFF.

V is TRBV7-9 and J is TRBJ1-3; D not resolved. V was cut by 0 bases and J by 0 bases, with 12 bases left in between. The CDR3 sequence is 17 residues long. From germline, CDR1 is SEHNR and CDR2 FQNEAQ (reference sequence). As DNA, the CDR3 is TGTGCCAGCAGCTTAGCCTCCGGGAGGTCCTCTGGAAACACCATATATTTT. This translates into CASSLASGRSSGNTIYF.

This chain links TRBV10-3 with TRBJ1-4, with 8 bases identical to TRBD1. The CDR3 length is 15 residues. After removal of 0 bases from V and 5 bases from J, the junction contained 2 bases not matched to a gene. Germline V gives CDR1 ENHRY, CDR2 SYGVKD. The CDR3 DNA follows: TGTGCCATCAGTGAGTCGACAGGGGAGAATGAAAAACTGTTTTTT. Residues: CAISESTGENEKLFF.

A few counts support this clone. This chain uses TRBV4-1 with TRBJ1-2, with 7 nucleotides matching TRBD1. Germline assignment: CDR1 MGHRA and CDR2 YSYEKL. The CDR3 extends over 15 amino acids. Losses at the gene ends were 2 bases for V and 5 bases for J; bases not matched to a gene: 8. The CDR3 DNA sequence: TGCGCCAGCAGCCAAACCTCGACAGGGTTGTATGGCTACACCTTC. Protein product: CASSQTSTGLYGYTF.

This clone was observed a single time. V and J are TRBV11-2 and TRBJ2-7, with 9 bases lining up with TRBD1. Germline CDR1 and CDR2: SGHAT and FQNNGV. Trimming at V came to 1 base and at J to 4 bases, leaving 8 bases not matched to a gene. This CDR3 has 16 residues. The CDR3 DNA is TGTGCCAGCAGCTTAGGCCCGGGACAGGGTACGTACGAGCAGTACTTC. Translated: CASSLGPGQGTYEQYF.

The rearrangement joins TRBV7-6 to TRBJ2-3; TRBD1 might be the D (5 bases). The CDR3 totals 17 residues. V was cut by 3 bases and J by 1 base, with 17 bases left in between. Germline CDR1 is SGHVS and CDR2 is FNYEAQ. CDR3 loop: CASSFPPAGLGTDTQYF. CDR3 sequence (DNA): TGTGCCAGCAGCTTCCCGCCCGCAGGGCTCGGCACAGATACGCAGTATTTT.

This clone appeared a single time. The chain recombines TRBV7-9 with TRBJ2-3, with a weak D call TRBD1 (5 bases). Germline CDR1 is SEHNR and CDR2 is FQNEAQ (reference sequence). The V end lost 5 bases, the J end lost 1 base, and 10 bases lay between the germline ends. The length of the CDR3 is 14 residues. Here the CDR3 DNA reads TGTGCCAGCAGCCTACAGGAAGGCACAGATACGCAGTATTTT. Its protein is CASSLQEGTDTQYF.

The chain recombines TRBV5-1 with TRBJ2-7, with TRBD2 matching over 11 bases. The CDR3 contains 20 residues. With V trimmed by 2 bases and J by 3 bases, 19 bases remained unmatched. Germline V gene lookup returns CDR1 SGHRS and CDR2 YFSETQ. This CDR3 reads CASSFFPGLADVIPLYEQYF. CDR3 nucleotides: TGCGCCAGCAGCTTCTTCCCGGGACTAGCGGACGTAATCCCCCTCTACGAGCAGTACTTC.

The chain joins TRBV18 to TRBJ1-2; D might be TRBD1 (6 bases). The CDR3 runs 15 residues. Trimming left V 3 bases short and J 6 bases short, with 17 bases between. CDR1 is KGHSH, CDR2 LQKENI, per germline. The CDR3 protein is CASSPWTDPLDGYTF. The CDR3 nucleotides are TGTGCCAGCTCACCGTGGACAGACCCCTTGGATGGCTACACCTTC.

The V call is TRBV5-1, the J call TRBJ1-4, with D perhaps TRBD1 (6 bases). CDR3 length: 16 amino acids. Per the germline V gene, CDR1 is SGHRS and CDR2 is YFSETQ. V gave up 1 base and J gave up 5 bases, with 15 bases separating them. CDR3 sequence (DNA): TGCGCCAGCAGCTTGCCGATCGCAGGGGAGAATGAAAAACTGTTTTTT. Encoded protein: CASSLPIAGENEKLFF.